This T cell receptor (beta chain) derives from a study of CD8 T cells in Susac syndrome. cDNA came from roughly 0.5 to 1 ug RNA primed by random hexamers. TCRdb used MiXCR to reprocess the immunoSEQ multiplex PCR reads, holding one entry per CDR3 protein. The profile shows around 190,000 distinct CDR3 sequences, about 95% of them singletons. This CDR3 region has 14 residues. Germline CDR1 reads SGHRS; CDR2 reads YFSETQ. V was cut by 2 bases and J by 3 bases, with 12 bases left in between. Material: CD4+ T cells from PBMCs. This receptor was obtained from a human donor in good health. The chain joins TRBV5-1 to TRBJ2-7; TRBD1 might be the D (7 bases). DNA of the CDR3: TGCGCCAGCAGCTTCGGCAGGGGGGACTACGAGCAGTACTTC. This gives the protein CASSFGRGDYEQYF. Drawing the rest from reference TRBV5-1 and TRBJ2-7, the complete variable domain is KAGVTQTPRYLIKTRGQQVTLSCSPISGHRSVSWYQQTPGQGLQFLFEYFSETQRNKGNFPGRFSGRQFSNSRSEMNVSTLELGDSALYLCASSFGRGDYEQYFGPGTRLTVT.